These T cell receptor beta chains were read from a single sample in a study of cytomegalovirus exposure and HLA in healthy donors. Produced via immunoSEQ multiplex PCR; TCRdb's table is partial and in-frame only. The sample lists about 79,000 clones; under 80% were seen once. Sequencing was done on a sample of PBMCs. Every receptor here comes from a woman aged 45 to 65 in good health and CMV-seropositive. Both conserved end residues are part of each CDR3. Each record gives: CDR3 protein, CDR3 DNA, V gene, J gene, clone size, D gene, CDR3 length. The D gene is left open where the match is weak. Rows give clone size only sometimes, using once, few, many, or a class for an expanded clone.

CDR3: CASSIPAGGAGGYTF
DNA: TGTGCCAGTAGTATCCCGGCAGGGGGCGCGGGCGGCTACACCTTC
V: TRBV19
J: TRBJ1-2
size: few
D: TRBD1
length: 15

CDR3: CASSFTTGSSGNTIYF
DNA: TGTGCCAGCAGCTTCACTACAGGGTCCTCTGGAAACACCATATATTTT
V: TRBV7-6
J: TRBJ1-3
size: few
D: .
length: 16

CDR3: CASSYDAAGQPQHF
DNA: TGCGCCAGCAGCTACGACGCCGCCGGGCAGCCCCAGCATTTT
V: TRBV5-1
J: TRBJ1-5
size: .
D: .
length: 14

CDR3: CSSSPANQPQHF
DNA: TGTTCCAGCAGCCCAGCGAATCAGCCCCAGCATTTT
V: TRBV7-9
J: TRBJ1-5
size: .
D: .
length: 12

CDR3: CASRQLVAQAGEKLFF
DNA: TGCGCCAGCAGACAACTTGTGGCTCAGGCCGGTGAAAAACTGTTTTTT
V: TRBV5-1
J: TRBJ1-4
size: .
D: .
length: 16

CDR3: CASSYRGQETQYF
DNA: TGTGCCAGCAGTTATAGGGGCCAAGAGACCCAGTACTTC
V: TRBV6-5
J: TRBJ2-5
size: .
D: .
length: 13

CDR3: CASSRTDTQYF
DNA: TGTGCCTCAAGTCGGACAGATACGCAGTATTTT
V: TRBV7-9
J: TRBJ2-3
size: .
D: .
length: 11

CDR3: CASSLDPPRSSGNIQYF
DNA: TGTGCCAGCAGCTTAGATCCCCCACGGTCTTCGGGTAACATTCAGTACTTC
V: TRBV11-2
J: TRBJ2-4
size: .
D: .
length: 17

CDR3: CASSYGTGGNSPLHF
DNA: TGTGCCAGCAGTTACGGGACAGGCGGAAATTCACCCCTCCACTTT
V: TRBV6-5
J: TRBJ1-6
size: .
D: TRBD1
length: 15

CDR3: CASSQDPGENEKLFF
DNA: TGCGCCAGCAGCCAAGACCCAGGGGAAAATGAAAAACTGTTTTTT
V: TRBV4-1
J: TRBJ1-4
size: .
D: .
length: 15

CDR3: CASSLSRLRDRVYEQFF
DNA: TGTGCCAGCAGCCTCTCCCGCTTACGGGACAGGGTCTATGAGCAGTTCTTC
V: TRBV5-6
J: TRBJ2-1
size: .
D: TRBD1
length: 17

CDR3: CASTKTGERGYTF
DNA: TGTGCCAGCACCAAGACAGGGGAACGTGGCTACACCTTC
V: TRBV28
J: TRBJ1-2
size: .
D: TRBD1
length: 13

CDR3: CASSDRGRDRVNNYEQYF
DNA: TGTGCCAGCAGTGATCGGGGGAGGGACAGGGTAAACAACTACGAGCAGTACTTC
V: TRBV25-1
J: TRBJ2-7
size: .
D: TRBD1
length: 18

CDR3: CASSLVGADYGYTF
DNA: TGTGCCAGCAGCTTGGTGGGGGCCGACTATGGCTACACCTTC
V: TRBV5-6
J: TRBJ1-2
size: .
D: .
length: 14

CDR3: CSVELLAGGRDIQYF
DNA: TGCAGCGTTGAACTGTTGGCGGGGGGGCGGGACATTCAGTACTTC
V: TRBV29-1
J: TRBJ2-4
size: .
D: TRBD2
length: 15

CDR3: CASSEPGLAGAETQYF
DNA: TGTGCCAGCAGCGAGCCGGGACTAGCTGGCGCGGAGACCCAGTACTTC
V: TRBV5-4
J: TRBJ2-5
size: .
D: TRBD2
length: 16

CDR3: CASSLTGQSTDTQYF
DNA: TGTGCCAGCAGCCTTACGGGACAGAGCACAGATACGCAGTATTTT
V: TRBV7-2
J: TRBJ2-3
size: .
D: TRBD1
length: 15

CDR3: CASSREVEVNYGYTF
DNA: TGTGCCAGCAGTCGTGAGGTGGAGGTGAACTATGGCTACACCTTC
V: TRBV6-5
J: TRBJ1-2
size: .
D: .
length: 15

CDR3: CASSFEDMNTEAFF
DNA: TGTGCCAGCAGTTTTGAGGACATGAACACTGAAGCTTTCTTT
V: TRBV28
J: TRBJ1-1
size: .
D: .
length: 14

CDR3: CASSPLTRGGTDTQYF
DNA: TGTGCCAGCAGCCCACTCACCCGGGGGGGAACAGATACGCAGTATTTT
V: TRBV7-8
J: TRBJ2-3
size: .
D: TRBD2
length: 16

CDR3: CASRQGHEQYF
DNA: TGTGCCAGTAGACAGGGCCACGAGCAGTACTTC
V: TRBV19
J: TRBJ2-7
size: .
D: .
length: 11

CDR3: CASSQGLLRTDRRYTEAFF
DNA: TGCGCCAGCAGCCAAGGTTTACTCCGGACGGACAGGCGATACACTGAAGCTTTCTTT
V: TRBV4-1
J: TRBJ1-1
size: .
D: TRBD1
length: 19

CDR3: CSVDGLSSGNTIYF
DNA: TGCAGCGTTGACGGGTTGAGCTCTGGAAACACCATATATTTT
V: TRBV29-1
J: TRBJ1-3
size: .
D: .
length: 14

CDR3: CASTGYGIGNTIYF
DNA: TGTGCCAGTACGGGGTACGGGATAGGAAACACCATATATTTT
V: TRBV19
J: TRBJ1-3
size: few
D: .
length: 14

CDR3: CASSQSEANTEAFF
DNA: TGTGCCAGTAGCCAGAGCGAAGCGAACACTGAAGCTTTCTTT
V: TRBV19
J: TRBJ1-1
size: .
D: .
length: 14

CDR3: CASSIALVPTGGGELFF
DNA: TGTGCCAGTAGTATAGCCCTAGTCCCCACCGGTGGGGGGGAGCTGTTTTTT
V: TRBV19
J: TRBJ2-2
size: .
D: .
length: 17

CDR3: CASSPNRPQTGWEQYF
DNA: TGTGCCAGCAGCCCTAACAGGCCCCAGACAGGGTGGGAGCAGTACTTC
V: TRBV27
J: TRBJ2-7
size: .
D: TRBD1
length: 16

CDR3: CASSRPGQGKETQYF
DNA: TGTGCCAGCAGCCGTCCGGGACAGGGGAAAGAGACCCAGTACTTC
V: TRBV5-6
J: TRBJ2-5
size: .
D: TRBD1
length: 15

CDR3: CASSFGVHQPQHF
DNA: TGTGCCAGCAGTTTCGGGGTTCATCAGCCCCAGCATTTT
V: TRBV27
J: TRBJ1-5
size: .
D: .
length: 13

CDR3: CASSVPGHHQETQYF
DNA: TGTGCCAGTAGTGTACCGGGACACCACCAAGAGACCCAGTACTTC
V: TRBV19
J: TRBJ2-5
size: .
D: .
length: 15

CDR3: CASSRRLAGETEQFF
DNA: TGTGCCAGCAGTCGAAGACTAGCGGGGGAGACTGAGCAGTTCTTC
V: TRBV5-4
J: TRBJ2-1
size: .
D: TRBD2
length: 15

CDR3: CASMADNSPLHF
DNA: TGTGCCAGCATGGCGGATAATTCACCCCTCCACTTT
V: TRBV2
J: TRBJ1-6
size: few
D: .
length: 12

CDR3: CASRDTTYEQYF
DNA: TGTGCCAGCCGGGACACCACCTACGAGCAGTACTTC
V: TRBV10-3
J: TRBJ2-7
size: few
D: .
length: 12

CDR3: CASSFTGTSNQPQHF
DNA: TGTGCCAGCAGCTTTACAGGGACTAGCAATCAGCCCCAGCATTTT
V: TRBV5-5
J: TRBJ1-5
size: .
D: .
length: 15

CDR3: CASSPLQDRVNTEAFF
DNA: TGTGCCAGCTCACCACTCCAAGACAGGGTGAACACTGAAGCTTTCTTT
V: TRBV18
J: TRBJ1-1
size: few
D: TRBD1
length: 16

CDR3: CASSPDRDSPLHF
DNA: TGTGCTAGCAGCCCGGACAGGGATTCACCCCTCCACTTT
V: TRBV7-7
J: TRBJ1-6
size: .
D: TRBD1
length: 13

CDR3: CASRAMDGYTF
DNA: TGTGCCAGCAGAGCAATGGATGGCTACACCTTC
V: TRBV27
J: TRBJ1-2
size: .
D: .
length: 11

CDR3: CANGGGGNQPQHF
DNA: TGTGCCAACGGGGGGGGTGGCAATCAGCCCCAGCATTTT
V: TRBV28
J: TRBJ1-5
size: .
D: .
length: 13

CDR3: CASSRTGGEDSPLHF
DNA: TGTGCCAGCAGTCGGACAGGGGGCGAGGATTCACCCCTCCACTTT
V: TRBV6-1
J: TRBJ1-6
size: .
D: TRBD1
length: 15

CDR3: CASSLTSGSTDTQYF
DNA: TGTGCCAGCAGTTTGACTAGCGGCAGCACAGATACGCAGTATTTT
V: TRBV27
J: TRBJ2-3
size: .
D: TRBD2
length: 15

CDR3: CASSPLGQRNSPLHF
DNA: TGTGCCAGCTCACCACTGGGACAGCGTAATTCACCCCTCCACTTT
V: TRBV18
J: TRBJ1-6
size: .
D: TRBD1
length: 15

CDR3: CSSSYTGEAFF
DNA: TGTTCCAGCAGCTACACAGGGGAAGCTTTCTTT
V: TRBV7-9
J: TRBJ1-1
size: few
D: .
length: 11

CDR3: CASSQYRRGAPGTQYF
DNA: TGTGCCAGCAGTCAATATAGGCGGGGGGCCCCAGGGACCCAGTACTTC
V: TRBV25-1
J: TRBJ2-5
size: once
D: TRBD2
length: 16

CDR3: CASSESPVYGYTF
DNA: TGTGCCAGCAGTGAATCCCCAGTTTATGGCTACACCTTC
V: TRBV25-1
J: TRBJ1-2
size: .
D: .
length: 13

CDR3: CASSWDRDSYNEQFF
DNA: TGTGCCAGCAGCTGGGACAGGGATTCCTACAATGAGCAGTTCTTC
V: TRBV5-4
J: TRBJ2-1
size: .
D: TRBD1
length: 15

CDR3: CASSPNEGEAFF
DNA: TGTGCCAGCTCACCAAATGAGGGTGAAGCTTTCTTT
V: TRBV18
J: TRBJ1-1
size: .
D: .
length: 12

CDR3: CAWTRGPVGELFF
DNA: TGTGCCTGGACGCGGGGACCGGTCGGGGAGCTGTTTTTT
V: TRBV30
J: TRBJ2-2
size: .
D: .
length: 13

CDR3: CASSPITLPGQGVVTGELFF
DNA: TGTGCCAGCAGTCCCATTACTCTCCCGGGACAGGGAGTCGTCACCGGGGAGCTGTTTTTT
V: TRBV27
J: TRBJ2-2
size: .
D: TRBD1
length: 20

CDR3: CASSVAPRVRETQYF
DNA: TGTGCCAGCAGCGTAGCTCCACGCGTCCGGGAGACCCAGTACTTC
V: TRBV9
J: TRBJ2-5
size: .
D: .
length: 15

CDR3: CASGQGQGPYGYTF
DNA: TGTGCTAGTGGTCAGGGACAGGGCCCTTATGGCTACACCTTC
V: TRBV12-5
J: TRBJ1-2
size: .
D: TRBD1
length: 14